Below, 16 T cell receptor beta chains from the same sample are listed, as sequenced in a study of blood T cell repertoires in COVID-19. Here immunoSEQ multiplex PCR was the method, and the copy in TCRdb shows in-frame clones only, minus some. The sample lists 140,000 to 150,000 clones, more than 70% occurring once. The sequencing sample was made of peripheral blood. Receptors were obtained from a human donor in a cohort sampled during active COVID-19.

The V call is TRBV3-1 (or the pseudogene TRBV3-2), the J call TRBJ2-1, with 16 bases that match TRBD2. The CDR3 length is 20 residues. Germline values: CDR1 LGHDT, CDR2 YNNKEL (reference sequence). V shed 1 base and J 4 bases; nucleotides not matched to a gene: 10. CDR3: CASSQATGTSGRAPYNEQFF. The CDR3, as DNA: TGTGCCAGCAGCCAAGCCACCGGGACTAGCGGGAGGGCCCCATACAATGAGCAGTTCTTC.

This chain joins TRBV18 and TRBJ2-1; 7 nucleotides agree with TRBD2. J lost 3 bases, V lost 8 bases, and 7 bases had no gene match. The CDR3 is 14 residues long. CDR1 and CDR2 (germline): KGHSH, LQKENI. The CDR3, as DNA: TGTGCCAGCGCGGCGGGAGACGGCTACAATGAGCAGTTCTTC. It translates to CASAAGDGYNEQFF.

Sample share makes this clone medium-sized (0.01 to 0.1%). The V and J genes are TRBV7-9 and TRBJ2-3; 10 positions match TRBD2. J gave up 4 bases and V 2 bases, and 3 bases lay outside the gene matches. Germline lookup yields CDR1 SEHNR and CDR2 FQNEAQ (reference sequence). This CDR3 contains 15 residues. CDR3: CASSLTSGTADTQYF. For the CDR3, the DNA is TGTGCCAGCAGCTTAACTAGCGGGACTGCAGATACGCAGTATTTT.

The chain uses TRBV5-6 and TRBJ1-5; TRBD1 might be the D (5 bases). This CDR3 spans 16 amino acids. The germline V gene has CDR1 SGHDT and CDR2 YYEEEE. V was shortened by 2 bases and J by 0 bases, with 12 bases between the two germline ends. CDR3 protein: CASSLATDLSNQPQHF. CDR3 nucleotides: TGTGCCAGCAGCTTAGCGACAGACCTTAGCAATCAGCCCCAGCATTTT.

The rearrangement uses TRBV14 and TRBJ2-2, with 7 nucleotides matching TRBD2. The CDR3 is made up of 15 amino acids. V dropped 4 bases and J dropped 5; count of bases not matched to a gene: 7. Germline CDR1 reads SGHDN; CDR2 reads FVKESK. The CDR3 protein is CASSLRLAPTGELFF. The CDR3 region has the DNA TGTGCCAGCAGCCTGAGACTAGCCCCTACCGGGGAGCTGTTTTTT.

The chain employs TRBV28 and TRBJ1-2, with no clear D. The CDR3 loop spans 13 amino acids. V lost 10 bases, J lost 3 bases, and 15 bases lay in between. From germline, CDR1 is MDHEN and CDR2 SYDVKM. CDR3 residues: CAIKAGQYYGYTF. In DNA, the CDR3 is TGTGCCATCAAAGCGGGCCAGTACTATGGCTACACCTTC.

This chain connects TRBV6-4 to TRBJ2-1, with TRBD2 identical over 9 bases. Germline V gene data show CDR1 as MRHNA and CDR2 as SNTAGT. The CDR3 is made up of 13 amino acids. With 10 bases clipped from V and 8 bases from J, the junction kept 9 bases outside the gene matches. The CDR3 sequence is CATSSGNLYEQFF. CDR3 nucleotide sequence: TGTGCCACCTCTAGCGGGAACTTGTATGAGCAGTTCTTC.

The chain is built from TRBV7-2 and TRBJ2-5, with D tentatively TRBD1 (6 bases). The CDR3 runs to 13 residues. V lost 8 bases and J lost 4, with 14 bases in between. The germline CDR1 and CDR2 sequences are SGHTA and FQGNSA. CDR3 amino acids: CASRKTGIETQYF. The DNA of the CDR3 is TGTGCCAGCCGTAAAACAGGGATAGAGACCCAGTACTTC. The complete variable domain, with remaining parts taken from reference TRBV7-2 and TRBJ2-5, reads GAGVSQSPSNKVTEKGKDVELRCDPISGHTALYWYRQSLGQGLEFLIYFQGNSAPDKSGLPSDRFSAERTGGSVSTLTIQRTQQEDSAVYLCASRKTGIETQYFGPGTRLLVL.

The sample holds one count of this clone. This sequence joins TRBV6-5 and TRBJ1-2; 9 nucleotides match TRBD1. Unmatched junction bases numbered 4, after V lost 4 bases and J lost 1 base. Germline values: CDR1 MNHEY, CDR2 SVGAGI. There are 15 residues in the CDR3. In DNA, the CDR3 is TGTGCCAGCAGTTCAAGGGACAGGGATAACTATGGCTACACCTTC. Protein sequence: CASSSRDRDNYGYTF.

V usage is TRBV7-9 and J usage is TRBJ2-1; maybe TRBD1 (5 bases). Per the germline V gene, CDR1 is SEHNR and CDR2 is FQNEAQ (reference sequence). The CDR3 has 16 amino acids. V was clipped by 2 bases and J by 0 bases, with 11 bases between them. This CDR3 reads CASSLRQLNSYNEQFF. The CDR3 DNA is TGTGCCAGCAGCTTAAGACAGTTAAACTCCTACAATGAGCAGTTCTTC.

This clone was seen once. The chain combines TRBV19 with TRBJ2-7, with 11 bases aligning to TRBD1. The CDR3 spans 15 residues. J lost 4 bases, V lost 5 bases, and 7 bases had no gene match. Germline V CDR1 and CDR2: LNHDA, SQIVND (reference sequence). The CDR3 DNA sequence: TGTGCCAGTAGTCCCCAAGGGACAGGGGGTTACGAGCAGTACTTC. Translation gives CASSPQGTGGYEQYF.

The V and J genes are TRBV7-6 and TRBJ2-5; 9 nucleotides line up with TRBD1. The CDR3 length is 18 residues. The germline CDR1 and CDR2 sequences are SGHVS and FNYEAQ. V lost 4 bases, J lost 4 bases, and 16 bases stayed unmatched. CDR3 nucleotide sequence: TGTGCCAGCAGCTGGGGCATTTCCGTACAGGGGGCCGCAGAGACCCAGTACTTC. Residues: CASSWGISVQGAAETQYF.

This chain uses TRBV7-3 with TRBJ2-6; D gene ambiguous. This CDR3 is 19 amino acids long. Trimming stripped 1 base from V and 0 bases from J, with 16 bases between. In germline, CDR1 is SGHTA, CDR2 FQGTGA. The CDR3 DNA reads as TGTGCCAGCAGCTTAATAGCTCCCGGGTCGATCTCTGGGGCCAACGTCCTGACTTTC. As protein: CASSLIAPGSISGANVLTF.

This clone appeared once. This chain connects TRBV6-6 to TRBJ2-5; 9 positions agree with TRBD2. Looked up from germline, CDR1 is MNHNY and CDR2 is SVGAGI (reference sequence). J was trimmed by 4 bases and V by 6 bases; bases with no gene match: 12. CDR3 length equals 16 residues. CDR3 DNA sequence: TGTGCCAGCAGGCCCGGGGTTAGCGGGAGATCAGAGACCCAGTACTTC. This sequence encodes CASRPGVSGRSETQYF.

The chain couples TRBV6-5 to TRBJ1-2; weak D call: TRBD1 (5 bases). Germline CDR1 and CDR2: MNHEY and SVGAGI. The V end was cut by 2 bases, the J end by 8 bases, with 12 bases between. CDR3 length equals 13 residues. CDR3 sequence (DNA): TGTGCCAGCAGTTACGGGAATCAGGGCGGCTACACCTTC. Protein sequence: CASSYGNQGGYTF.

This chain connects TRBV4-2 to TRBJ1-2; D may be TRBD1 (5 bases). Trimming left V 1 base short and J 5 bases short, with 23 bases between. The germline V gene encodes CDR1 LGHNA and CDR2 YNFKEQ. The CDR3 spans 18 residues. The chain's CDR3 is CASSQGIRQPIGVYGYTF. The CDR3 bases are TGTGCCAGCAGCCAAGGGATTCGACAGCCAATAGGAGTATATGGCTACACCTTC.